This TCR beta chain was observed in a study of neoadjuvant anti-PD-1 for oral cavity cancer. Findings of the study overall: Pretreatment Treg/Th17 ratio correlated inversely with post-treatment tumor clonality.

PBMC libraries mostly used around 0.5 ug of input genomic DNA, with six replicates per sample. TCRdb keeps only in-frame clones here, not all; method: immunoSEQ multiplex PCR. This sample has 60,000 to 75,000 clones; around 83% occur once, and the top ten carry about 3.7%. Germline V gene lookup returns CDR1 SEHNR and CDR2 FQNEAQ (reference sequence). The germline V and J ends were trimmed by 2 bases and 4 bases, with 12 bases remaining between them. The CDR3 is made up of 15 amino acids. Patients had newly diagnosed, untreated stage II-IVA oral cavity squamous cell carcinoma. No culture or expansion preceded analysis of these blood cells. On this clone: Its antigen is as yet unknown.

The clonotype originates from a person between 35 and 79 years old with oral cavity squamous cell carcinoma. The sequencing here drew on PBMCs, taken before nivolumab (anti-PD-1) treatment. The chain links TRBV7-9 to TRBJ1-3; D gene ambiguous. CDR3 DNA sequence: TGTGCCAGCAGCTTATCCACGGGATCCGGAAACACCATATATTTT. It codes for CASSLSTGSGNTIYF.